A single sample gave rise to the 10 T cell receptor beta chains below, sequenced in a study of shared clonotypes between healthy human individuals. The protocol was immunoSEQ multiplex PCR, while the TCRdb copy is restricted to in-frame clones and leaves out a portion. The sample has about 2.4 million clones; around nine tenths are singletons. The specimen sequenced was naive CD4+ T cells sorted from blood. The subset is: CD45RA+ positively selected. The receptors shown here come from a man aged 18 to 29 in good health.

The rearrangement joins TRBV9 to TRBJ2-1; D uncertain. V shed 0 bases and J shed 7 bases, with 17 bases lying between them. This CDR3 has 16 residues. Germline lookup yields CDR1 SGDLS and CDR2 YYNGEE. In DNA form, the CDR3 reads TGTGCCAGCAGCGTAGCAAGCTTTCCATCCCTAAATGAGCAGTTCTTC. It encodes CASSVASFPSLNEQFF. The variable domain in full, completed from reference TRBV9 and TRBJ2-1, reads DSGVTQTPKHLITATGQRVTLRCSPRSGDLSVYWYQQSLDQGLQFLIQYYNGEERAKGNILERFSAQQFPDLHSELNLSSLELGDSALYFCASSVASFPSLNEQFFGPGTRLTVL.

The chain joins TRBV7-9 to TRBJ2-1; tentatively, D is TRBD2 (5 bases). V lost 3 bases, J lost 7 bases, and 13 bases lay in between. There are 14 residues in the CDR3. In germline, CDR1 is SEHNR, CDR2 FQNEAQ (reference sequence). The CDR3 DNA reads TGTGCCAGCAGCTTTCGGACTCCGAGTAATGAGCAGTTCTTC. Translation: CASSFRTPSNEQFF.

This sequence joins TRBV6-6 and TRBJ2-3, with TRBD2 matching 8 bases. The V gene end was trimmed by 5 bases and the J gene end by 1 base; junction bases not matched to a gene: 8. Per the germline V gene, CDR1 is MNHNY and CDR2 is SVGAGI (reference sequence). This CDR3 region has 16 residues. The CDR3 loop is CASSHRAGVGTDTQYF. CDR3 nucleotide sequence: TGTGCCAGCAGTCACAGAGCGGGAGTTGGCACAGATACGCAGTATTTT.

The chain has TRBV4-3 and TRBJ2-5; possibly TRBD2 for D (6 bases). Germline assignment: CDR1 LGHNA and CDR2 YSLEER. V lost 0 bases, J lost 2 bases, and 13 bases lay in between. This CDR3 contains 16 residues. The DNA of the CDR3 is TGCGCCAGCAGCCAAGATTGGGTAGCGGATCAAGAGACCCAGTACTTC. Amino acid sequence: CASSQDWVADQETQYF.

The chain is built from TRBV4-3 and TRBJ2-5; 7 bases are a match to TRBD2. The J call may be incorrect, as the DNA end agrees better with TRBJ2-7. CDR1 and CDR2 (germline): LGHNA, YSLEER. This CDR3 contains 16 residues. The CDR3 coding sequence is TGCGCCAGCAGCCGAGAACTAGCGCCTAGCTCCTACGAGCAGTACTTC. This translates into CASSRELAPSSYEQYF.

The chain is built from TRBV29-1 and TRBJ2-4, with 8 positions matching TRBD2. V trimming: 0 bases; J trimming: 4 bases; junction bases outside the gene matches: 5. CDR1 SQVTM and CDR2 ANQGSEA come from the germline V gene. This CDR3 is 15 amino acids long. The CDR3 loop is CSVEDRGGLKNIQYF. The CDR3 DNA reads TGCAGCGTTGAAGATCGCGGGGGGCTAAAAAACATTCAGTACTTC.

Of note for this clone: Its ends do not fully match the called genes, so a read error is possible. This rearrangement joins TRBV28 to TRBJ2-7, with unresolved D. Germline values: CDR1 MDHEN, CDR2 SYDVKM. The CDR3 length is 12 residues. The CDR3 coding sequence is TGTGCCAGCACCTCATCCTCCTCCGAGCAGTACTTC. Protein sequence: CASTSSSSEQYF.

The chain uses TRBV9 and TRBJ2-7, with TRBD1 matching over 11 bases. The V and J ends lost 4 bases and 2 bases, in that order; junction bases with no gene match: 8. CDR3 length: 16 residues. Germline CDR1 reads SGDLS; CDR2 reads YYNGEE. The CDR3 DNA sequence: TGTGCCAGCAGCACAGAGCAGGGACAGGGGGCCTACGAGCAGTACTTC. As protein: CASSTEQGQGAYEQYF. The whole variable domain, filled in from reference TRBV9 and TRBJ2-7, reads DSGVTQTPKHLITATGQRVTLRCSPRSGDLSVYWYQQSLDQGLQFLIQYYNGEERAKGNILERFSAQQFPDLHSELNLSSLELGDSALYFCASSTEQGQGAYEQYFGPGTRLTVT.

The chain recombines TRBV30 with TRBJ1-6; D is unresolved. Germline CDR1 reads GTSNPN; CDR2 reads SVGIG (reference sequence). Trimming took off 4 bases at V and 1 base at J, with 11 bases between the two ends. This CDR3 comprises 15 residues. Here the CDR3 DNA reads TGTGCCTGGACAAGGTCGAGTTCCTATAATTCACCCCTCCACTTT. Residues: CAWTRSSSYNSPLHF.

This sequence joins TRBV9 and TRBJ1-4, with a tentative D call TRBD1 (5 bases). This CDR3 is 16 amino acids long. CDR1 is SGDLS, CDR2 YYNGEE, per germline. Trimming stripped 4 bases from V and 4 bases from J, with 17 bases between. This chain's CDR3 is CASSSIGQGGNEKLFF. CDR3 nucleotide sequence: TGTGCCAGCAGCTCAATCGGGCAGGGCGGTAATGAAAAACTGTTTTTT.